These 26 T cell receptor beta chains came from one sample sequenced in a study of blood T cell repertoires in COVID-19. Only in-frame clones appear in the TCRdb table, and some are missing; sequencing was by immunoSEQ multiplex PCR. The sample contains under 300,000 clones, about nine tenths of which appear only once. Material for sequencing was PBMCs or T cells enriched from blood (not recorded which). These receptor sequences come from a woman in her sixties or seventies who had recovered from COVID-19.

This chain links TRBV3-1 (or the pseudogene TRBV3-2) with TRBJ2-6; maybe TRBD1 (5 bases). CDR1 and CDR2 (germline): LGHDT, YNNKEL (reference sequence). The CDR3 has 15 residues. V was shortened by 3 bases and J by 0 bases, with 6 bases between the two germline ends. The CDR3 region has the DNA TGTGCCAGCAGCCACCAGGGCTCTGGGGCCAACGTCCTGACTTTC. It translates to CASSHQGSGANVLTF.

V gene TRBV9 combines with J gene TRBJ1-2; D may be TRBD1 (5 bases). CDR3 length equals 15 residues. The V and J ends lost 2 bases and 6 bases respectively, with 17 bases between them. Per the germline V gene, CDR1 is SGDLS and CDR2 is YYNGEE. Written as DNA, the CDR3 is TGTGCCAGCAGCGTCTTTTCAGGGAGGGTGGATGGCTACACCTTC. This translates into CASSVFSGRVDGYTF.

The chain joins TRBV29-1 to TRBJ1-5, with D unclear. Germline CDR1 and CDR2: SQVTM and ANQGSEA. V lost 5 bases to trimming and J lost 2 bases, with 10 bases between them. CDR3 length: 13 residues. The CDR3 region has the DNA TGCAGCGTTCTGGGCGGGGGCAATCAGCCCCAGCATTTT. Translating gives CSVLGGGNQPQHF.

The table lists this clone with a few counts. CDR3 bases: TGCGCCAGCAGCTTGGGAGCGGGGGCCACCGGGGAGCTGTTTTTT. It encodes CASSLGAGATGELFF. The genes are TRBV5-1 and TRBJ2-2; the match to TRBD2 covers 8 bases. The germline CDR1 and CDR2 sequences are SGHRS and YFSETQ. The CDR3 runs to 15 residues. Trimming took 0 bases from V and 4 from J; bases not matched to a gene: 2.

V usage is TRBV9 and J usage is TRBJ2-5; TRBD1 aligns across 8 bases. Trimming cost V 0 bases and J 10 bases; bases outside gene matches: 8. Germline lookup yields CDR1 SGDLS and CDR2 YYNGEE. The CDR3 extends over 14 amino acids. This chain's CDR3 is CASSVGQGSLFQYF. As DNA, the CDR3 is TGTGCCAGCAGCGTAGGACAGGGGTCCTTGTTCCAGTACTTC.

V is TRBV28 and J is TRBJ1-2; a weak D match, TRBD1 (5 bases). The germline gives CDR1 MDHEN, CDR2 SYDVKM. V gave up 7 bases and J gave up 7 bases, with 19 bases separating them. The CDR3 runs to 14 residues. CDR3 sequence reads: CASTVPGDAGGYTF. The CDR3 DNA reads TGTGCCAGCACCGTCCCGGGGGACGCCGGTGGCTACACCTTC.

This clone appeared once. The gene calls are TRBV7-9 and TRBJ1-1; D ambiguous. Between the trimmed V and J ends, which lost 4 bases and 6 bases, there was a span of 18 bases. This CDR3 is built from 15 residues. The germline gives CDR1 SEHNR, CDR2 FQNEAQ (reference sequence). CDR3 region: CASSSIRALAAEAFF. CDR3 nucleotides: TGTGCCAGCAGCTCAATCCGGGCTCTAGCGGCTGAAGCTTTCTTT.

The DNA for the CDR3 is TGTGCCAGCAGCCGACAGGCTGTGGATGAGCAGTACTTC. Protein: CASSRQAVDEQYF. The chain links TRBV28 to TRBJ2-7; TRBD1 might be the D (6 bases). The V gene's germline CDR1 is MDHEN and CDR2 SYDVKM. The CDR3 is made up of 13 amino acids. The V and J ends lost 6 bases and 7 bases respectively, with 16 bases between them.

V gene TRBV27 combines with J gene TRBJ1-4; D not resolved. The CDR3 runs to 15 residues. Trimming cost V 6 bases and J 3 bases, with 14 bases left between them. Germline CDR1 is MNHEY and CDR2 is SMNVEV (reference sequence). The DNA of the CDR3 is TGTGCCAGCAGCGGAGGTTTACAGCCTAATGAAAAACTGTTTTTT. As protein: CASSGGLQPNEKLFF.

The chain uses TRBV4-1 and TRBJ1-1, with D unclear. Deletions cut 0 bases from V and 7 bases from J, with 6 bases between. There are 12 residues in the CDR3. Germline lookup yields CDR1 MGHRA and CDR2 YSYEKL. This CDR3 reads CASSQDLSEAFF. The DNA for the CDR3 is TGCGCCAGCAGCCAAGACCTTAGTGAAGCTTTCTTT.

This clone was recorded once. DNA of the CDR3: TGTGCCAGCAGTGACTCGGGAGTAGCTTCAGATACGCAGTATTTT. Its protein product is CASSDSGVASDTQYF. The J gene is TRBJ2-3, the V gene TRBV6-4; D might be TRBD2 (5 bases). Trimming removed 0 bases at V and 4 bases at J, with 11 bases between. CDR1 is MRHNA and CDR2 is SNTAGT in the germline V gene. This CDR3 spans 15 amino acids.

The chain is built from TRBV12-3 or TRBV12-4 and TRBJ1-6; no reliable D call. The CDR3 covers 12 residues. Trimming shortened V by 5 bases and J by 8 bases, and 7 bases separated the two germline ends. The CDR3 loop reads CASSNIDSPLHF. The CDR3 DNA reads as TGTGCCAGCAGTAACATCGATTCACCCCTCCACTTT.

The J gene is TRBJ2-5, the V gene TRBV27, with 8 bases identical to TRBD1. Germline CDR1 is MNHEY and CDR2 is SMNVEV (reference sequence). CDR3 length: 14 residues. V gave up 6 bases and J gave up 2 bases; unmatched junction bases: 5. The DNA of the CDR3 is TGTGCCAGCAGAGACAGGGGCATTCAAGAGACCCAGTACTTC. The encoded protein is CASRDRGIQETQYF.

CDR3 amino acids: CATSSSPGSGRIETQYF. DNA of the CDR3: TGTGCCACCAGCTCCTCCCCAGGTAGCGGGAGGATAGAGACCCAGTACTTC. The chain joins TRBV24-1 to TRBJ2-5; 10 positions match TRBD2. The CDR3 covers 17 residues. V shed 7 bases and J 4 bases; nucleotides not matched to a gene: 14. Germline V gives CDR1 KGHDR, CDR2 SFDVKD.

The V and J genes are TRBV5-8 and TRBJ1-5; the match to TRBD1 covers 7 bases. The length of the CDR3 is 14 residues. From germline, CDR1 is SGHTS and CDR2 YDEGEE. Trimming took 4 bases from V and 1 from J; bases not matched to a gene: 2. The CDR3 region has the DNA TGTGCCAGCAGCCGCAGGGGGAGCAATCAGCCCCAGCATTTT. The encoded protein is CASSRRGSNQPQHF.

This clone was found once. V and J are TRBV19 and TRBJ1-5; a possible D gene is TRBD1 (5 bases). V was cut by 7 bases and J by 5 bases, with 12 bases left in between. CDR1 is LNHDA and CDR2 is SQIVND in the germline V gene (reference sequence). The CDR3 contains 13 residues. Here the CDR3 DNA reads TGTGCCAGTACCCTTGACAGCGATCAGCCCCAGCATTTT. This translates into CASTLDSDQPQHF.

The chain links TRBV28 to TRBJ2-7, with 7 positions matching TRBD1. Looked up from germline, CDR1 is MDHEN and CDR2 is SYDVKM. CDR3 length: 15 amino acids. The junction had 10 bases not matched to a gene; V was cut back by 6 bases and J by 2 bases. The CDR3, as DNA: TGTGCCAGCAGCTCTTCCGGGACAGCAGCCTACGAGCAGTACTTC. Translating it yields CASSSSGTAAYEQYF.

The rearrangement joins TRBV2 to TRBJ1-1; D perhaps matches TRBD1 (5 bases). Germline loops: CDR1 SNHLY, CDR2 FYNNEI. Trimming stripped 0 bases from V and 3 bases from J, with 11 bases between. This CDR3 has 15 residues. The CDR3 nucleotides are TGTGCCAGCAGTGAAGCGCCGGACATGTACACTGAAGCTTTCTTT. It translates to CASSEAPDMYTEAFF.

V usage is TRBV7-6 and J usage is TRBJ2-2, with a weak D call TRBD1 (5 bases). The CDR3 has 14 residues. Trimming stripped 5 bases from V and 1 base from J, with 8 bases between. Per the germline V gene, CDR1 is SGHVS and CDR2 is FNYEAQ. DNA for the CDR3: TGTGCCAGCAGCCAAGGACAGAACACCGGGGAGCTGTTTTTT. Its protein is CASSQGQNTGELFF.

The genes are TRBV7-9 and TRBJ1-2, with 7 bases that match TRBD1. CDR1 and CDR2 from the germline V gene are SEHNR and FQNEAQ (reference sequence). With V trimmed by 5 bases and J by 4 bases, 4 bases remained unmatched. The CDR3 sequence is 13 residues long. This CDR3 is CASSTQGIYGYTF. Written as DNA, the CDR3 is TGTGCCAGCAGCACACAGGGGATCTATGGCTACACCTTC.

The J gene is TRBJ2-1, the V gene TRBV9; the match to TRBD2 covers 8 bases. The junction had 5 bases not matched to a gene; V was cut back by 0 bases and J by 9 bases. The CDR3 contains 14 residues. Germline V gives CDR1 SGDLS, CDR2 YYNGEE. CDR3 DNA: TGTGCCAGCAGCGTAGAGACGGGAGGGGGTGAGCAGTTCTTC. Translation gives CASSVETGGGEQFF.

This sequence joins TRBV5-1 and TRBJ2-7; 10 bases align to TRBD2. The CDR3 is 15 amino acids. From germline, CDR1 is SGHRS and CDR2 YFSETQ. V lost 0 bases to trimming and J lost 7 bases; unmatched junction nucleotides: 7. The CDR3 loop reads CASSLATSGEEEQYF. In nucleotides, the CDR3 is TGCGCCAGCAGCTTGGCCACTAGCGGGGAGGAGGAGCAGTACTTC.

This clone has just a few counts. This chain connects TRBV27 to TRBJ2-3; D possibly corresponds to TRBD2 (5 bases). CDR1 MNHEY and CDR2 SMNVEV come from the germline V gene (reference sequence). Trimming took 6 bases from V and 2 from J, leaving 12 bases between them. This CDR3 is 14 amino acids long. CDR3 in amino acids: CASRRMEATDTQYF. Written as DNA, the CDR3 is TGTGCCAGCAGAAGAATGGAGGCCACAGATACGCAGTATTTT.

The chain links TRBV12-5 to TRBJ1-1; D is unresolved. V was trimmed by 6 bases and J by 1 base, leaving 9 bases between them. The CDR3 sequence is 13 residues long. Germline CDR1 is LGHNT and CDR2 is FRNRAP. The CDR3 protein is CASGPPGNTEAFF. Here the CDR3 DNA reads TGTGCTAGTGGCCCCCCAGGGAACACTGAAGCTTTCTTT.

The chain links TRBV3-1 (or the pseudogene TRBV3-2) to TRBJ1-3; D is unresolved. This CDR3 comprises 14 residues. V was shortened by 2 bases and J by 5 bases, with 10 bases between the two germline ends. The germline gives CDR1 LGHDT, CDR2 YNNKEL (reference sequence). The DNA for the CDR3 is TGTGCCAGCAGCCAACAAGGAGGGAGAAACACCATATATTTT. Its translation is CASSQQGGRNTIYF.

The chain uses TRBV19 and TRBJ1-3; D is undetermined. This CDR3 region has 15 residues. Between the trimmed V and J ends, which lost 7 bases and 0 bases, there was a span of 13 bases. Germline V gives CDR1 LNHDA, CDR2 SQIVND (reference sequence). The CDR3, as DNA: TGTGCCAGTACCTATCGGGGTAGCTCTGGAAACACCATATATTTT. Amino acid sequence: CASTYRGSSGNTIYF.